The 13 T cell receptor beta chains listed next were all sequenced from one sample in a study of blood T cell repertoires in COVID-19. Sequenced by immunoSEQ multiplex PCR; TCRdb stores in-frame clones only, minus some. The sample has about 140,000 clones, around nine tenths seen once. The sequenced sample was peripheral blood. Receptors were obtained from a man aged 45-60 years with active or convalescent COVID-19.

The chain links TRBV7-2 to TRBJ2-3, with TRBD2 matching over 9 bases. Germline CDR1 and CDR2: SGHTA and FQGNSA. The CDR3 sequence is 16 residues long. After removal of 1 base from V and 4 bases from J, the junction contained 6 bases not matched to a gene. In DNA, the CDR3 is TGTGCCAGCAGCTTAGTCGGCGGGAGGGCCGCAGATACGCAGTATTTT. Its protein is CASSLVGGRAADTQYF. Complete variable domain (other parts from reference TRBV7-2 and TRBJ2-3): GAGVSQSPSNKVTEKGKDVELRCDPISGHTALYWYRQSLGQGLEFLIYFQGNSAPDKSGLPSDRFSAERTGGSVSTLTIQRTQQEDSAVYLCASSLVGGRAADTQYFGPGTRLTVL.

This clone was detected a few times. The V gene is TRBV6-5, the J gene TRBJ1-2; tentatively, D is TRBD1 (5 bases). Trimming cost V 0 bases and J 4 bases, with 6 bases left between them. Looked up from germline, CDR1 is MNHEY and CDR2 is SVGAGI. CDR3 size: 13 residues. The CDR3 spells CASSYSGGYGYTF. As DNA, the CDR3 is TGTGCCAGCAGTTACTCGGGGGGCTATGGCTACACCTTC.

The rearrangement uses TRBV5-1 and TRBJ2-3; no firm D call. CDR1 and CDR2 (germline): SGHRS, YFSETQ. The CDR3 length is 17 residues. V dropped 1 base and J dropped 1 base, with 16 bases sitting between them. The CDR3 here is CASSLLPGSWGTDTQYF. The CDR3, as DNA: TGCGCCAGCAGCTTGCTTCCGGGTTCATGGGGCACAGATACGCAGTATTTT.

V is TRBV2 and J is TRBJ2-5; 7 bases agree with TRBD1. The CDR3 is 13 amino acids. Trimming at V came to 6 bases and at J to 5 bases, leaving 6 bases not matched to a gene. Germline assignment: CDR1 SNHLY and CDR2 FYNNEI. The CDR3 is CASRQTGLETQYF. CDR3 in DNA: TGTGCCAGCAGGCAGACAGGGTTGGAGACCCAGTACTTC.

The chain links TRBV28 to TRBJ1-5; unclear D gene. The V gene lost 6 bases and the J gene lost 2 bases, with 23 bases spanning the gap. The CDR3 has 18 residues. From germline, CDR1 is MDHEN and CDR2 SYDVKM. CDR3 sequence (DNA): TGTGCCAGCAGCCCTGAGCCCCGACTTTGGGGAGGCAATCAGCCCCAGCATTTT. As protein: CASSPEPRLWGGNQPQHF. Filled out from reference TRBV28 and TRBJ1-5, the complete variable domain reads DVKVTQSSRYLVKRTGEKVFLECVQDMDHENMFWYRQDPGLGLRLIYFSYDVKMKEKGDIPEGYSVSREKKERFSLILESASTNQTSMYLCASSPEPRLWGGNQPQHFGDGTRLSIL.

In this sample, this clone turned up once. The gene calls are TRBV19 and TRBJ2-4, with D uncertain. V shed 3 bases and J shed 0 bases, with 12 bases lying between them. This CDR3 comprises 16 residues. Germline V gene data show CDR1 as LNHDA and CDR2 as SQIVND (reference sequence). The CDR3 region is CASSIGSAIAKNIQYF. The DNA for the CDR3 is TGTGCCAGTAGTATCGGCAGCGCTATAGCCAAAAACATTCAGTACTTC. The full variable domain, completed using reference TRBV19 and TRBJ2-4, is DGGITQSPKYLFRKEGQNVTLSCEQNLNHDAMYWYRQDPGQGLRLIYYSQIVNDFQKGDIAEGYSVSREKKESFPLTVTSAQKNPTAFYLCASSIGSAIAKNIQYFGAGTRLSVL.

The CDR3 loop reads CASSSYRMNTEAFF. CDR3 bases: TGTGCCAGCAGTTCCTACAGAATGAACACTGAAGCTTTCTTT. The genes are TRBV28 and TRBJ1-1; no clear D gene. Trimming took off 4 bases at V and 0 bases at J, with 9 bases between the two ends. From germline, CDR1 is MDHEN and CDR2 SYDVKM. This CDR3 is 14 amino acids long.

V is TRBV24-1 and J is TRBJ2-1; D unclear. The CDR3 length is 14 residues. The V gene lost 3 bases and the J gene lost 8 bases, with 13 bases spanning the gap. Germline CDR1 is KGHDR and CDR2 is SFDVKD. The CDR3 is CATSDTTQADEQFF. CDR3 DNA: TGTGCCACCAGTGATACCACTCAGGCAGATGAGCAGTTCTTC.

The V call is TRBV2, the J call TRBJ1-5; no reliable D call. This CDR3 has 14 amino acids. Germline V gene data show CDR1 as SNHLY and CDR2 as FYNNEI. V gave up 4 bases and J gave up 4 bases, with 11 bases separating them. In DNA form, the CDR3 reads TGTGCCAGCAGTGGCGGGCTGGGAAATCAGCCCCAGCATTTT. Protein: CASSGGLGNQPQHF. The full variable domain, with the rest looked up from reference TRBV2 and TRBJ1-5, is EPEVTQTPSHQVTQMGQEVILRCVPISNHLYFYWYRQILGQKVEFLVSFYNNEISEKSEIFDDQFSVERPDGSNFTLKIRSTKLEDSAMYFCASSGGLGNQPQHFGDGTRLSIL.

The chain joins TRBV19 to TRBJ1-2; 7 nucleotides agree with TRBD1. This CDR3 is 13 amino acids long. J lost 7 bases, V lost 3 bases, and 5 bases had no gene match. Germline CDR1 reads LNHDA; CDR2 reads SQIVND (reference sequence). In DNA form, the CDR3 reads TGTGCCAGTAGTATTAAGGGGGCGCTTGGCTACACCTTC. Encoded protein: CASSIKGALGYTF.

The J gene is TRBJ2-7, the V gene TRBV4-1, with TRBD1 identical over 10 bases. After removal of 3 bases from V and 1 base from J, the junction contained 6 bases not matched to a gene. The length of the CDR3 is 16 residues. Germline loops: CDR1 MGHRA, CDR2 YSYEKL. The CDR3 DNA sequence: TGCGCCAGCAGCCAGGCCGGGACAGGGGCATCCTACGAGCAGTACTTC. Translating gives CASSQAGTGASYEQYF.

Written as DNA, the CDR3 is TGTGCCAGCATCCCCCGAGGACAAGTTTCCACTGAAGCTTTCTTT. This codes for CASIPRGQVSTEAFF. The chain combines TRBV7-9 with TRBJ1-1; a weak D match, TRBD1 (5 bases). CDR1 SEHNR and CDR2 FQNEAQ come from the germline V gene (reference sequence). The CDR3 sequence is 15 residues long. Trimming pared 7 bases from V and 4 bases from J, leaving 19 bases between.

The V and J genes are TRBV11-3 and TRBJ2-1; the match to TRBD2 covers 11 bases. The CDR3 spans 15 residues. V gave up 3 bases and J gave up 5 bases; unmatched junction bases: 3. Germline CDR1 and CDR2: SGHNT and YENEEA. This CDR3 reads CASSFSGRGNNEQFF. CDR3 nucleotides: TGTGCCAGCAGCTTTAGCGGGAGGGGGAACAATGAGCAGTTCTTC.